Below, 25 T cell receptor beta chains from the same sample are listed, as sequenced in a study of response to subunit inactivated influenza vaccine. TCRdb re-called the RT-PCR reads through MiXCR, storing one row per CDR3 protein. Of more than 700,000 distinct CDR3 sequences in the sample, 21% are singletons; the top ten hold roughly a tenth. The source material was PBMCs from blood, sampled more than 4 days after vaccination. The receptors stem from a man aged 45 to 65 who received an inactivated influenza vaccine.

This rearrangement joins TRBV20-1 to TRBJ2-1; the D call may be TRBD1 or TRBD2 (5 bases each). The CDR3 consists of 17 residues. The germline V gene has CDR1 DFQATT and CDR2 SNEGSKA (reference sequence). The V and J ends lost 0 bases and 5 bases respectively, with 20 bases between them. The CDR3 region is CSARDLRGGYKHNEQFF. For the CDR3, the DNA is TGCAGTGCTAGAGATCTGAGGGGCGGGTACAAACACAATGAGCAGTTCTTC.

The genes are TRBV3-1 and TRBJ2-3; D is ambiguous. The CDR3 has 17 residues. Per germline, CDR1 LGHDT and CDR2 YNNKEL (reference sequence). The V and J ends lost 3 bases and 1 base respectively, with 17 bases between them. The CDR3 nucleotides are TGTGCCAGCAGCCACACCTGGACCGGGTTTCGCACAGATACGCAGTATTTT. Protein sequence: CASSHTWTGFRTDTQYF.

This clonotype was observed a handful of times. The V call is TRBV5-1, the J call TRBJ2-5; D ambiguous. The CDR3 contains 14 residues. Germline V gene sequence: CDR1 SGHRS, CDR2 YFSETQ. The V end was cut by 4 bases, the J end by 4 bases, with 14 bases between. CDR3 sequence (DNA): TGCGCCAGCAGCCGAGACACCGGAGCAGAGACCCAGTACTTC. It specifies CASSRDTGAETQYF.

This clonotype was seen more than once but under ten times. The V call is TRBV7-8, the J call TRBJ2-5; 8 bases match TRBD1. The CDR3 extends over 15 amino acids. J gave up 5 bases and V 4 bases, and 9 bases lay outside the gene matches. CDR1 SGHVS and CDR2 FQNEAQ come from the germline V gene. The CDR3 loop reads CASSSRQGRQETQYF. DNA of the CDR3: TGTGCCAGCAGCTCGAGACAGGGGAGGCAGGAGACCCAGTACTTC.

The chain links TRBV29-1 to TRBJ2-1; 7 bases are shared with TRBD2. CDR3 length: 14 amino acids. V shed 5 bases and J 4 bases; nucleotides not matched to a gene: 8. Germline CDR1 and CDR2: SQVTM and ANQGSEA. The CDR3 DNA follows: TGCAGCGTTACCCGACTAGCCGCTTACAATGAGCAGTTCTTC. It yields the protein CSVTRLAAYNEQFF.

The gene calls are TRBV2 and TRBJ1-5, with no clear D. Deletions cut 3 bases from V and 0 bases from J, with 3 bases between. There are 13 residues in the CDR3. Germline CDR1 reads SNHLY; CDR2 reads FYNNEI. This CDR3 reads CASSDNSNQPQHF. Here the CDR3 DNA reads TGTGCCAGCAGTGATAATAGCAATCAGCCCCAGCATTTT.

On this clonotype itself: At one end the junction does not follow the germline gene, possibly because of a read error. The V and J genes are TRBV7-2 and TRBJ1-3; D remains unclear. Germline V gene data show CDR1 as SGHTA and CDR2 as FQGNSA. CDR3 length: 15 residues. CDR3 sequence (DNA): TGTGCCAGCAGCTTAGAAGTAGGAACCCGAAACACCATCTATTTT. Amino acid sequence: CASSLEVGTRNTIYF.

The chain employs TRBV4-1 and TRBJ2-5, with D perhaps given as TRBD1 or TRBD2 (5 bases each). Germline lookup yields CDR1 MGHRA and CDR2 YSYEKL. The CDR3 is made up of 15 amino acids. V gave up 0 bases and J gave up 2 bases, with 10 bases separating them. As DNA, the CDR3 is TGCGCCAGCAGCCAAGATCGGGACCTACAAGAGACCCAGTACTTC. Protein: CASSQDRDLQETQYF.

The chain has TRBV14 and TRBJ1-1; possibly TRBD1 for D (5 bases). Germline values: CDR1 SGHDN, CDR2 FVKESK. Trimming took off 3 bases at V and 1 base at J, with 9 bases between the two ends. CDR3 length: 14 amino acids. This CDR3 is CASSHQGWNTEAFF. In DNA, the CDR3 is TGTGCCAGCAGCCACCAGGGCTGGAACACTGAAGCTTTCTTT.

V gene TRBV30 combines with J gene TRBJ2-1; 14 positions agree with TRBD2. Germline CDR1 reads GTSNPN; CDR2 reads SVGIG (reference sequence). This CDR3 is built from 16 residues. V was clipped by 2 bases and J by 5 bases; unmatched bases: 5. DNA for the CDR3: TGTGCCTGGAGTAGGGGACTAGCGGGAGTGGACAATGAGCAGTTCTTC. Its translation: CAWSRGLAGVDNEQFF.

The chain employs TRBV28 and TRBJ2-1; maybe TRBD2 (5 bases). Germline lookup yields CDR1 MDHEN and CDR2 SYDVKM. Trimming shortened V by 5 bases and J by 10 bases, and 9 bases separated the two germline ends. The CDR3 spans 11 residues. Written as DNA, the CDR3 is TGTGCCAGCAGTCGGATAGCGGAGCAGTTCTTC. This gives the protein CASSRIAEQFF.

This clonotype has only a few counts. The V and J genes are TRBV9 and TRBJ2-3; D assignment may be TRBD1 or TRBD2 (5 bases each). The CDR3 totals 17 residues. The V end lost 0 bases, the J end lost 1 base, and 15 bases lay between the germline ends. CDR1 and CDR2 from the germline V gene are SGDLS and YYNGEE. CDR3 bases: TGTGCCAGCAGCGTAGCTGGGACCGAACTTCGCACAGATACGCAGTATTTT. Its protein is CASSVAGTELRTDTQYF. Complete variable domain (other parts from reference TRBV9 and TRBJ2-3): DSGVTQTPKHLITATGQRVTLRCSPRSGDLSVYWYQQSLDQGLQFLIQYYNGEERAKGNILERFSAQQFPDLHSELNLSSLELGDSALYFCASSVAGTELRTDTQYFGPGTRLTVL.

The rearrangement joins TRBV11-2 to TRBJ2-3, with D possibly matching TRBD1 (6 bases). CDR1 is SGHAT and CDR2 is FQNNGV in the germline V gene. This CDR3 has 14 amino acids. V was shortened by 5 bases and J by 8 bases, with 17 bases between the two germline ends. The CDR3 is CASSMPGAEGTQYF. The CDR3 DNA is TGTGCCAGCAGCATGCCAGGGGCCGAGGGTACGCAGTATTTT.

The chain joins TRBV7-6 to TRBJ2-7; tentatively, D is TRBD1 (5 bases). Per germline, CDR1 SGHVS and CDR2 FNYEAQ. The CDR3 runs 13 residues. V lost 5 bases, J lost 6 bases, and 14 bases lay in between. CDR3 residues: CASSMQDRSEQYF. CDR3 DNA: TGTGCCAGCAGCATGCAAGACAGATCCGAGCAGTACTTC.

The genes are TRBV7-2 and TRBJ2-5; D possibly matches TRBD1 or TRBD2 (5 bases each). The CDR3 is 16 amino acids. CDR1 and CDR2 from the germline V gene are SGHTA and FQGNSA. Trimming shortened V by 2 bases and J by 5 bases, and 18 bases separated the two germline ends. The CDR3 DNA reads as TGTGCCAGCAGCTTAAAGCGGTCCAGGGATTCGGAGACCCAGTACTTC. It is translated as CASSLKRSRDSETQYF.

J is TRBJ1-1 and V is TRBV6-1, with 7 bases aligning to TRBD1. CDR3 length equals 13 residues. Trimming took 10 bases from V and 5 from J; bases not matched to a gene: 10. The V gene's germline CDR1 is MNHNS and CDR2 SASEGT. Written as DNA, the CDR3 is TGTGCCAACCAAGGGGGCCGGGGGACTGAAGCTTTCTTT. It encodes CANQGGRGTEAFF.

V is TRBV5-1 and J is TRBJ2-7; D may be TRBD2 (6 bases). This CDR3 has 14 amino acids. Germline V gene data show CDR1 as SGHRS and CDR2 as YFSETQ. V shed 3 bases and J shed 4 bases, with 14 bases lying between them. This CDR3 reads CASSSGGGKYEQYF. The CDR3 DNA reads as TGCGCCAGCAGCTCCGGGGGAGGAAAGTACGAGCAGTACTTC.

The genes are TRBV12-3 or TRBV12-4 and TRBJ2-7; D remains ambiguous. The CDR3 length is 13 residues. V lost 3 bases to trimming and J lost 6 bases, with 12 bases between them. CDR3 coding DNA: TGTGCCAGCAGTTTTGCCCGATTTCGCGAGCAGTACTTC. Protein sequence: CASSFARFREQYF.

This clonotype came up a few times. The CDR3 DNA reads TGTGCCAGCAATCCGGGACTAGTGGGTGAGCAGTTCTTC. Translating gives CASNPGLVGEQFF. The chain is built from TRBV7-2 and TRBJ2-1; the match to TRBD2 covers 8 bases. The junction had 8 bases not matched to a gene; V was cut back by 7 bases and J by 9 bases. The CDR3 extends over 13 amino acids. Germline V gene lookup returns CDR1 SGHTA and CDR2 FQGNSA.

This clonotype was found a few times. The V and J genes are TRBV14 and TRBJ2-3; no reliable D call. Trimming stripped 0 bases from V and 1 base from J, with 8 bases between. Germline lookup yields CDR1 SGHDN and CDR2 FVKESK. The CDR3 runs 15 residues. This CDR3 is CASSQDWLRTDTQYF. CDR3 nucleotides: TGTGCCAGCAGCCAAGATTGGCTCCGCACAGATACGCAGTATTTT. The full variable domain, rest sourced from reference TRBV14 and TRBJ2-3, is EAGVTQFPSHSVIEKGQTVTLRCDPISGHDNLYWYRRVMGKEIKFLLHFVKESKQDESGMPNNRFLAERTGGTYSTLKVQPAELEDSGVYFCASSQDWLRTDTQYFGPGTRLTVL.

This clonotype has only a few counts. The genes are TRBV6-1 and TRBJ1-1; no definite D call. This CDR3 spans 16 amino acids. Trimming removed 5 bases at V and 2 bases at J, with 18 bases between. Germline CDR1 MNHNS, CDR2 SASEGT. DNA for the CDR3: TGTGCCAGCAGTCCTCAGAACGGGGTGGTTAACACTGAAGCTTTCTTT. Its translation: CASSPQNGVVNTEAFF.

Here the CDR3 DNA reads TGTGCCAGCAGCTCGCCAGGCTCTACCTACAATGAGCAGTTCTTC. Translating it yields CASSSPGSTYNEQFF. This chain links TRBV7-9 with TRBJ2-1; D call uncertain. Germline lookup yields CDR1 SEHNR and CDR2 FQNEAQ (reference sequence). V lost 4 bases to trimming and J lost 2 bases, with 12 bases between them. The CDR3 runs 15 residues.

The V call is TRBV11-2, the J call TRBJ2-5; D remains ambiguous. The CDR3 has 15 residues. Trimming took 6 bases from V and 2 from J, leaving 16 bases between them. The germline CDR1 and CDR2 sequences are SGHAT and FQNNGV. The CDR3 sequence is CASSSLGVEQETQYF. The CDR3, as DNA: TGTGCCAGCAGTAGCTTGGGTGTCGAACAAGAGACCCAGTACTTC.

The chain carries TRBV27 and TRBJ2-7, with 12 bases matching TRBD2. V was pared by 2 bases and J by 3 bases, with 2 bases of the junction left unmatched. The CDR3 totals 15 residues. Germline CDR1 is MNHEY and CDR2 is SMNVEV (reference sequence). The CDR3 region is CASSLKGLAGYEQYF. The CDR3 nucleotides are TGTGCCAGCAGTTTAAAGGGACTAGCGGGCTACGAGCAGTACTTC.

The chain is built from TRBV29-1 and TRBJ2-2; TRBD1 matches at 7 bases. V lost 6 bases to trimming and J lost 6 bases; unmatched junction nucleotides: 4. From germline, CDR1 is SQVTM and CDR2 ANQGSEA. This CDR3 is 12 amino acids long. CDR3: CSVATGPGELFF. The DNA for the CDR3 is TGCAGCGTCGCGACAGGGCCCGGGGAGCTGTTTTTT.